This TCR beta chain was sequenced during a study of vaccination and CD4 T cells after COVID-19. Sequenced with the Oncomine TCR Beta short-read assay was DNA taken from cultured CD4+ T cells. TCRdb analysed the PCR reads with MiXCR anew, one entry per CDR3 protein. The sample has some 26,000 distinct CDR3 sequences; under 70% are singletons. About this clonotype itself: The antigen is not known.

The treatment is: approximately nine-day PBMC culture with coronavirus spike peptide pools or control peptides (ViraFEST assay). The material sequenced was CD4+ T cells from blood, cultured in vitro, taken after SARS-CoV-2 vaccination. This TCR came from a human donor who received a COVID-19 vaccine.

The CDR3 reads CASSKRTYQETQYF. The CDR3 DNA follows: TGTGCCAGCAGTAAAAGGACCTACCAAGAGACCCAGTACTTC. The V call is TRBV6-1, the J call TRBJ2-5, with D hard to call. This CDR3 comprises 14 residues. Germline V gives CDR1 MNHNS, CDR2 SASEGT. Trimming took off 5 bases at V and 0 bases at J, with 10 bases between the two ends.